These 20 T cell receptor beta chains were all obtained from the same sample, sequenced in a study of blood T cell repertoires in COVID-19. Repertoires were generated with immunoSEQ multiplex PCR, while TCRdb's copy carries only in-frame clones and drops some. The sample shows fewer than 300,000 clones, 87% of them seen only once. The material sequenced was peripheral blood. These receptors came from a woman aged 40 to 49 who had recovered from COVID-19.

The rearrangement uses TRBV10-3 and TRBJ2-7; D uncertain. The CDR3 covers 12 residues. Between the trimmed V and J ends, which lost 6 bases and 6 bases, there was a span of 12 bases. CDR1 and CDR2 from the germline V gene are ENHRY and SYGVKD. The CDR3 DNA is TGTGCCATCAGCGTCGACAAGTTCGAGCAGTACTTC. It specifies CAISVDKFEQYF.

This CDR3 is CASREVENYGYTF. The DNA for the CDR3 is TGTGCCAGCAGAGAGGTAGAAAACTATGGCTACACCTTC. V usage is TRBV6-5 and J usage is TRBJ1-2; no reliable D call. V lost 6 bases and J lost 2, with 10 bases in between. The CDR3 runs 13 residues. Germline CDR1 MNHEY, CDR2 SVGAGI.

V usage is TRBV18 and J usage is TRBJ2-1; 8 bases align to TRBD2. The CDR3 covers 14 residues. V was clipped by 6 bases and J by 7 bases; unmatched bases: 8. Germline V lookup: CDR1 KGHSH, CDR2 LQKENI. The chain's CDR3 is CASSSRGGGNEQFF. DNA of the CDR3: TGTGCCAGCTCGTCCCGGGGGGGCGGAAATGAGCAGTTCTTC.

The chain has TRBV4-3 and TRBJ1-2, with 10 nucleotides matching TRBD1. The CDR3 has 19 residues. Trimming at V came to 3 bases and at J to 7 bases, leaving 20 bases not matched to a gene. The V gene's germline CDR1 is LGHNA and CDR2 YSLEER. The CDR3 reads CASSQRLAGQGPSVRGYTF. The CDR3 DNA reads as TGCGCCAGCAGCCAGCGTCTAGCGGGACAGGGGCCTTCCGTACGTGGCTACACCTTC.

The rearrangement joins TRBV6-5 to TRBJ1-2, with a tentative D call TRBD1 (6 bases). The germline CDR1 and CDR2 sequences are MNHEY and SVGAGI. This CDR3 spans 13 amino acids. Between the trimmed V and J ends, which lost 6 bases and 4 bases, there was a span of 12 bases. The DNA of the CDR3 is TGTGCCAGCAGGATGCAGGGGATCTATGGCTACACCTTC. Translation: CASRMQGIYGYTF.

The chain links TRBV6-2 or TRBV6-3 to TRBJ2-3; unclear D gene. The CDR3 is made up of 16 amino acids. Germline CDR1 MNHEY, CDR2 SVGEGT. Trimming took off 6 bases at V and 0 bases at J, with 16 bases between the two ends. The CDR3 bases are TGTGCCAGCAGCCCACTCCCTACGATTAGCACAGATACGCAGTATTTT. Translated: CASSPLPTISTDTQYF.

V usage is TRBV2 and J usage is TRBJ2-3, with TRBD2 matching 11 bases. Germline V gene sequence: CDR1 SNHLY, CDR2 FYNNEI. After removal of 6 bases from V and 4 bases from J, the junction contained 9 bases not matched to a gene. CDR3 size: 16 residues. The CDR3 bases are TGTGCCAGCAGGAAACGGACTAGCGGGCCCCCAGATACGCAGTATTTT. It translates to CASRKRTSGPPDTQYF. The whole variable domain, filled in from reference TRBV2 and TRBJ2-3, reads EPEVTQTPSHQVTQMGQEVILRCVPISNHLYFYWYRQILGQKVEFLVSFYNNEISEKSEIFDDQFSVERPDGSNFTLKIRSTKLEDSAMYFCASRKRTSGPPDTQYFGPGTRLTVL.

The V gene is TRBV15, the J gene TRBJ1-2; D perhaps matches TRBD1 (6 bases). V dropped 3 bases and J dropped 4 bases, with 18 bases sitting between them. The CDR3 spans 16 residues. Germline V CDR1 and CDR2: LNHNV, YYDKDF (reference sequence). The CDR3 region has the DNA TGTGCCACCAGCAGCCAAACAGGGCCATACGGCTATGGCTACACCTTC. Translating it yields CATSSQTGPYGYGYTF.

The chain is built from TRBV27 and TRBJ1-1; no reliable D call. Germline CDR1 and CDR2: MNHEY and SMNVEV (reference sequence). V was trimmed by 3 bases and J by 0 bases, leaving 11 bases between them. This CDR3 is 15 amino acids long. The CDR3 DNA sequence: TGTGCCAGCAGTTTCGTAGACACTTTGAACACTGAAGCTTTCTTT. Its protein is CASSFVDTLNTEAFF.

CDR3 region: CASSRGWRDNTGELFF. CDR3 coding DNA: TGTGCCAGCAGCCGAGGCTGGCGGGACAACACCGGGGAGCTGTTTTTT. The chain joins TRBV9 to TRBJ2-2, with D tentatively TRBD2 (6 bases). This CDR3 has 16 amino acids. Trimming stripped 4 bases from V and 2 bases from J, with 15 bases between. From germline, CDR1 is SGDLS and CDR2 YYNGEE.

The chain recombines TRBV7-2 with TRBJ2-4; TRBD1 might be the D (5 bases). The V end lost 1 base, the J end lost 0 bases, and 16 bases lay between the germline ends. From germline, CDR1 is SGHTA and CDR2 FQGNSA. The CDR3 covers 18 residues. DNA of the CDR3: TGTGCCAGCAGCTTAGTGGGGCCGCCGACCCTAGCCAAAAACATTCAGTACTTC. Its translation: CASSLVGPPTLAKNIQYF.

The chain is built from TRBV5-1 and TRBJ1-2, with a tentative D call TRBD1 (5 bases). The germline V gene has CDR1 SGHRS and CDR2 YFSETQ. The CDR3 runs to 15 residues. Trimming took 1 base from V and 2 from J, leaving 12 bases between them. The CDR3 sequence is CASSLLGRGNYGYTF. As DNA, the CDR3 is TGCGCCAGCAGCTTGTTGGGACGGGGGAACTATGGCTACACCTTC.

The V and J genes are TRBV30 and TRBJ1-2; the D is unclear. V gave up 5 bases and J gave up 7 bases, with 29 bases separating them. The length of the CDR3 is 17 residues. Germline lookup yields CDR1 GTSNPN and CDR2 SVGIG (reference sequence). The CDR3 coding sequence is TGTGCCTGGGTAAAACCACTTCCGGGAACGCCACGTCGTGGCTACACCTTC. Encoded protein: CAWVKPLPGTPRRGYTF.

V usage is TRBV7-6 and J usage is TRBJ2-2; 9 nucleotides match TRBD1. CDR3 size: 17 residues. V was pared by 2 bases and J by 7 bases, with 11 bases of the junction left unmatched. The germline gives CDR1 SGHVS, CDR2 FNYEAQ. The CDR3 region has the DNA TGTGCCAGCAGCTTACCACCGGGACAGGGTTTGAGCGGGGAGCTGTTTTTT. Its translation is CASSLPPGQGLSGELFF.

The rearrangement uses TRBV7-8 and TRBJ2-2; a possible D gene is TRBD1 (5 bases). The CDR3 contains 15 residues. Trimming left V 4 bases short and J 4 bases short, with 13 bases between. Germline V lookup: CDR1 SGHVS, CDR2 FQNEAQ. Here the CDR3 DNA reads TGTGCCAGCAGCTCCCACCACAGGTCCACCGGGGAGCTGTTTTTT. Protein sequence: CASSSHHRSTGELFF.

The chain couples TRBV15 to TRBJ1-2; 8 bases are a match to TRBD1. The length of the CDR3 is 14 residues. Germline values: CDR1 LNHNV, CDR2 YYDKDF (reference sequence). V lost 4 bases and J lost 4; bases outside the gene matches: 5. CDR3 amino acids: CATSTGGLGYGYTF. Here the CDR3 DNA reads TGTGCCACCAGCACAGGGGGCTTGGGCTATGGCTACACCTTC.

The chain joins TRBV6-1 to TRBJ1-2, with TRBD1 matching 7 bases. The V and J ends lost 6 bases and 8 bases, in that order; junction bases with no gene match: 15. The CDR3 covers 15 residues. Germline V gives CDR1 MNHNS, CDR2 SASEGT. CDR3 residues: CASRSVRQGKDGYTF. The CDR3 DNA sequence: TGTGCCAGCAGGTCCGTTCGACAGGGTAAGGACGGCTACACCTTC.

This chain uses TRBV24-1 with TRBJ1-2; 9 nucleotides match TRBD1. Trimming at V came to 0 bases and at J to 6 bases, leaving 19 bases not matched to a gene. This CDR3 comprises 20 residues. Germline CDR1 is KGHDR and CDR2 is SFDVKD. In DNA form, the CDR3 reads TGTGCCACCAGTGATTTGCAAATAGGGACAGGGTGTCACTTTCCGGATGGCTACACCTTC. It encodes CATSDLQIGTGCHFPDGYTF.

This clone has only one observation. V usage is TRBV9 and J usage is TRBJ1-1; 9 bases line up with TRBD1. J was trimmed by 3 bases and V by 0 bases; bases with no gene match: 6. Germline V gene lookup returns CDR1 SGDLS and CDR2 YYNGEE. This CDR3 contains 16 residues. Here the CDR3 reads CASSVGDRARDTEAFF. The CDR3 nucleotides read TGTGCCAGCAGCGTAGGGGACAGGGCGAGGGACACTGAAGCTTTCTTT.

The V call is TRBV10-3, the J call TRBJ2-2; D may be TRBD1 (7 bases). V was clipped by 7 bases and J by 7 bases, with 19 bases between them. The CDR3 covers 15 residues. Germline V lookup: CDR1 ENHRY, CDR2 SYGVKD. CDR3 sequence reads: CAIKGQGGSGGELFF. For the CDR3, the DNA is TGTGCCATCAAGGGTCAGGGGGGATCGGGCGGGGAGCTGTTTTTT.